Listed here are 21 T cell receptor beta chains from one sample, sequenced in a study of blood T cell repertoires in COVID-19. The repertoire was sequenced with immunoSEQ multiplex PCR; TCRdb's copy has only in-frame clones and lacks some. The sample includes about 170,000 clones, less than 90% of them seen just once. Sequenced material: peripheral blood. All receptors derive from a woman aged 55-70 years with COVID-19, enrolled during active disease.

In the case of this clone: Distinct nucleotide sequences in the sample also encode this CDR3. This chain links TRBV19 with TRBJ1-5; D remains unclear. This CDR3 has 18 amino acids. Trimming removed 0 bases from V and 0 bases from J, with 15 bases in between. Germline V CDR1 and CDR2: LNHDA, SQIVND (reference sequence). CDR3 nucleotide sequence: TGTGCCAGTAGTATAGACTTGCGTTTGCGCTATAGCAATCAGCCCCAGCATTTT. Amino acids: CASSIDLRLRYSNQPQHF. Based on the CDR3 plus reference TRBV19 and TRBJ1-5, the full variable domain is DGGITQSPKYLFRKEGQNVTLSCEQNLNHDAMYWYRQDPGQGLRLIYYSQIVNDFQKGDIAEGYSVSREKKESFPLTVTSAQKNPTAFYLCASSIDLRLRYSNQPQHFGDGTRLSIL.

This clone was seen only once. The J gene is TRBJ2-1, the V gene TRBV4-3, with 11 bases identical to TRBD2. Germline V gives CDR1 LGHNA, CDR2 YSLEER. Trimming took 1 base from V and 10 from J; bases not matched to a gene: 6. This CDR3 is 15 amino acids long. The CDR3, as DNA: TGCGCCAGCAGCCAAGGGAATAGCGGGAGGGCCGAGCAGTTCTTC. Translated, it gives CASSQGNSGRAEQFF.

The rearrangement joins TRBV7-2 to TRBJ2-3; 8 positions match TRBD2. From germline, CDR1 is SGHTA and CDR2 FQGNSA. The CDR3 extends over 16 amino acids. Losses at the gene ends were 1 base for V and 0 bases for J; bases not matched to a gene: 3. The CDR3 coding sequence is TGTGCCAGCAGCTTAGGATCGGGAGGGAGCACAGATACGCAGTATTTT. Protein: CASSLGSGGSTDTQYF.

This rearrangement joins TRBV7-2 to TRBJ1-1; 8 nucleotides line up with TRBD1. Germline V gene data show CDR1 as SGHTA and CDR2 as FQGNSA. The length of the CDR3 is 14 residues. V gave up 7 bases and J gave up 1 base; unmatched junction bases: 5. The chain's CDR3 is CASKNGQGNTEAFF. CDR3 in DNA: TGTGCCAGCAAAAACGGACAGGGGAACACTGAAGCTTTCTTT.

The chain has TRBV14 and TRBJ1-5; maybe TRBD1 (6 bases). Germline values: CDR1 SGHDN, CDR2 FVKESK. The V and J ends lost 6 bases and 4 bases respectively, with 13 bases between them. The CDR3 has 14 residues. CDR3 residues: CASRLDRRNQPQHF. CDR3 coding DNA: TGTGCCAGCAGACTAGACAGGAGGAATCAGCCCCAGCATTTT.

The chain joins TRBV21-1 to TRBJ2-7; TRBD2, the D gene given by the table, was not confirmed from the DNA. TRBV21-1 is deemed a pseudogene. This CDR3 spans 13 amino acids. CDR3 in DNA: TGTGCCAGCACTGTTGGGACTGCCCGAGGGGAGTACTTC. It is translated as CASTVGTARGEYF.

This rearrangement joins TRBV19 to TRBJ1-1; TRBD1 matches at 11 bases. The CDR3 loop spans 17 amino acids. With 5 bases clipped from V and 7 bases from J, the junction kept 15 bases outside the gene matches. Germline lookup yields CDR1 LNHDA and CDR2 SQIVND (reference sequence). CDR3 bases: TGTGCCAGTAGTCGATACCCGGACAGGGGGCCCTCTCTTGAAGCTTTCTTT. It codes for CASSRYPDRGPSLEAFF. The complete variable domain, with remaining parts taken from reference TRBV19 and TRBJ1-1, reads DGGITQSPKYLFRKEGQNVTLSCEQNLNHDAMYWYRQDPGQGLRLIYYSQIVNDFQKGDIAEGYSVSREKKESFPLTVTSAQKNPTAFYLCASSRYPDRGPSLEAFFGQGTRLTVV.

The chain employs TRBV7-2 and TRBJ2-3, with D maybe TRBD2 (6 bases). The CDR3 has 15 amino acids. Trimming shortened V by 5 bases and J by 1 base, and 13 bases separated the two germline ends. Germline V CDR1 and CDR2: SGHTA, FQGNSA. DNA of the CDR3: TGTGCCAGCAGCCCTAGCGTTCTGCGCACAGATACGCAGTATTTT. This sequence encodes CASSPSVLRTDTQYF.

This clone was recorded once. The chain links TRBV5-5 to TRBJ2-3, with TRBD2 matching 12 bases. Looked up from germline, CDR1 is SGHKS and CDR2 is YYEKEE (reference sequence). The ends lost 4 bases at V and 5 bases at J; junction bases unmatched: 5. The CDR3 is 15 amino acids. The CDR3 DNA follows: TGTGCCAGCAGCGCCCGGACTAGCGGGATAGATACGCAGTATTTT. Translating it yields CASSARTSGIDTQYF.

The V gene is TRBV18, the J gene TRBJ1-3; TRBD1 agrees at 9 bases. Germline CDR1 KGHSH, CDR2 LQKENI. The length of the CDR3 is 15 residues. V was pared by 1 base and J by 8 bases, with 6 bases of the junction left unmatched. The CDR3 reads CASSPQVTGGDTIYF. CDR3 sequence (DNA): TGTGCCAGCTCACCACAAGTGACAGGGGGAGACACCATATATTTT.

The J gene is TRBJ2-1, the V gene TRBV21-1; whether TRBD2, the table's D call, matches the DNA was not checked. TRBV21-1 is recorded as a pseudogene. The CDR3 consists of 15 residues. DNA for the CDR3: TGTGCCAGCAGCAAAGGCCTGGCGGGGAACAATGAGCAGTTCTTC. It specifies CASSKGLAGNNEQFF.

This clone has more than one count but fewer than ten. V usage is TRBV19 and J usage is TRBJ1-1; a possible D gene is TRBD1 (6 bases). This CDR3 region has 13 residues. Germline V gives CDR1 LNHDA, CDR2 SQIVND (reference sequence). The V end lost 8 bases, the J end lost 6 bases, and 16 bases lay between the germline ends. The CDR3 reads CASGVQGSSEAFF. The CDR3 DNA is TGTGCCAGTGGCGTTCAGGGGTCTTCTGAAGCTTTCTTT. Complete variable domain (other parts from reference TRBV19 and TRBJ1-1): DGGITQSPKYLFRKEGQNVTLSCEQNLNHDAMYWYRQDPGQGLRLIYYSQIVNDFQKGDIAEGYSVSREKKESFPLTVTSAQKNPTAFYLCASGVQGSSEAFFGQGTRLTVV.

DNA for the CDR3: TGTGCCAGCAACCCCCCCCCAGGGGTGGGTCAGCCCCAGCATTTT. This sequence encodes CASNPPPGVGQPQHF. The rearrangement joins TRBV6-5 to TRBJ1-5; tentative D call: TRBD1 (6 bases). Looked up from germline, CDR1 is MNHEY and CDR2 is SVGAGI. V gave up 7 bases and J gave up 6 bases, with 19 bases separating them. The CDR3 sequence is 15 residues long.

The chain has TRBV9 and TRBJ2-7, with a weak D call TRBD2 (5 bases). V was trimmed by 6 bases and J by 5 bases, leaving 18 bases between them. The CDR3 runs 14 residues. Looked up from germline, CDR1 is SGDLS and CDR2 is YYNGEE. The CDR3 nucleotides read TGTGCCAGCAACTCGAGGGATCTGTACGACGAGCAGTACTTC. Translation: CASNSRDLYDEQYF.

The genes are TRBV30 and TRBJ1-1; D is possibly TRBD1 (5 bases). CDR3 length equals 13 residues. CDR1 is GTSNPN and CDR2 is SVGIG in the germline V gene (reference sequence). V was shortened by 0 bases and J by 7 bases, with 12 bases between the two germline ends. CDR3 sequence: CAWSVGIRGEAFF. In DNA form, the CDR3 reads TGTGCCTGGAGTGTGGGGATAAGGGGTGAAGCTTTCTTT.

CDR3: CATWVTSGRYDEQFF. CDR3 DNA: TGTGCCACCTGGGTGACTAGCGGGAGGTACGATGAGCAGTTCTTC. The J gene is TRBJ2-1, the V gene TRBV15; 13 nucleotides align to TRBD2. The germline V gene has CDR1 LNHNV and CDR2 YYDKDF (reference sequence). Germline trimming cut 8 bases from V and 8 bases from J; bases unmatched to any gene: 9. This CDR3 has 15 amino acids.

The chain carries TRBV9 and TRBJ1-4; TRBD1 aligns across 8 bases. Germline V gene sequence: CDR1 SGDLS, CDR2 YYNGEE. V trimming: 3 bases; J trimming: 7 bases; junction bases outside the gene matches: 8. The CDR3 extends over 15 amino acids. This CDR3 reads CASSARQGRGEKLFF. CDR3 in DNA: TGTGCCAGCAGCGCCCGACAGGGGAGGGGTGAAAAACTGTTTTTT.

The chain couples TRBV18 to TRBJ2-2; maybe TRBD2 (6 bases). The V end was cut by 6 bases, the J end by 4 bases, with 15 bases between. CDR3 length: 15 amino acids. The V gene's germline CDR1 is KGHSH and CDR2 LQKENI. The CDR3 region has the DNA TGTGCCAGCTCGCGGGACCGAAAAGTCACCGGGGAGCTGTTTTTT. Its protein product is CASSRDRKVTGELFF.

The chain recombines TRBV30 with TRBJ1-2; unclear D gene. The germline V gene encodes CDR1 GTSNPN and CDR2 SVGIG (reference sequence). V lost 4 bases and J 4 bases, leaving 10 bases between the germline ends. This CDR3 region has 12 residues. The CDR3 loop reads CAWMRAGYGYTF. Here the CDR3 DNA reads TGTGCCTGGATGCGGGCAGGCTATGGCTACACCTTC.

The chain recombines TRBV7-8 with TRBJ1-2; a possible D gene is TRBD1 (5 bases). V lost 5 bases and J lost 6, with 13 bases in between. The CDR3 runs to 13 residues. CDR1 is SGHVS and CDR2 is FQNEAQ in the germline V gene. The CDR3 is CASSPGTLNGYTF. CDR3 in DNA: TGTGCCAGCAGCCCCGGGACTCTTAATGGCTACACCTTC.

The rearrangement uses TRBV28 and TRBJ1-3; 7 nucleotides line up with TRBD1. Germline V gives CDR1 MDHEN, CDR2 SYDVKM. The CDR3 consists of 13 residues. With 6 bases clipped from V and 6 bases from J, the junction kept 5 bases outside the gene matches. CDR3 nucleotides: TGTGCCAGCAGCGAGGGACAGACAAACACCATATATTTT. Translation gives CASSEGQTNTIYF.